These T cell receptor beta chains were read from a single sample in a study of CD8 T cells in Susac syndrome. TCRdb independently ran MiXCR on the immunoSEQ multiplex PCR reads; one entry per CDR3 protein. The sample lists 200,000 to 300,000 distinct CDR3 sequences, 90% to 96% occurring once. Sequenced material: CD4+ T cells from PBMCs. The receptors were gathered from a human donor with Susac syndrome. CDR3s include the opening cysteine and the closing phenylalanine or tryptophan. D genes are given only for firm matches.

v_gene	j_gene	d_gene	CDR3aa	CDR3nt
TRBV4-1	TRBJ2-5	TRBD2	CASSQDGTSGRGTQYF	TGCGCCAGCAGCCAAGACGGGACTAGCGGGAGAGGGACCCAGTACTTC
TRBV20-1	TRBJ1-5	-	CSASSQNSNQPQHF	TGCAGTGCTAGTTCCCAGAACAGCAATCAGCCCCAGCATTTT
TRBV4-1	TRBJ2-1	-	CASSQERGRGVYNEQFF	TGCGCCAGCAGCCAAGAGAGGGGGAGGGGGGTATACAATGAGCAGTTCTTC
TRBV20-1	TRBJ1-2	TRBD1	CSALRTGGNYGYTF	TGCAGTGCTCTGAGGACAGGGGGTAACTATGGCTACACCTTC
TRBV3-1	TRBJ2-1	-	CASSRVEGNEQFF	TGTGCCAGCAGCCGGGTGGAGGGCAATGAGCAGTTCTTC
TRBV2	TRBJ2-4	TRBD1	CASSPQTGGFDIQYF	TGTGCCAGCAGTCCCCAGACAGGGGGCTTTGACATTCAGTACTTC
TRBV30	TRBJ2-7	-	CAWSLVSYEQYF	TGTGCCTGGAGTTTAGTCTCCTACGAGCAGTACTTC
TRBV20-1	TRBJ1-3	-	CSANPFQHGNTIYF	TGCAGTGCTAACCCTTTCCAGCATGGAAACACCATATATTTT
TRBV11-1	TRBJ2-7	TRBD1	CASSPPSDRYEQYF	TGTGCCAGCAGCCCTCCCTCGGACAGGTACGAGCAGTACTTC
TRBV19	TRBJ1-4	-	CASSMADRLNEKLFF	TGTGCCAGTAGTATGGCGGACAGACTTAATGAAAAACTGTTTTTT
TRBV4-2	TRBJ2-7	TRBD2	CASSREDPRTSGRNEQYF	TGTGCCAGCAGCCGAGAGGATCCGCGGACTAGCGGGAGGAACGAGCAGTACTTC
TRBV7-6	TRBJ2-5	-	CASRDGAQETQYF	TGTGCCAGCAGGGACGGGGCCCAAGAGACCCAGTACTTC
TRBV28	TRBJ2-3	-	CASSTSGYYPDTQYF	TGTGCCAGCAGTACTAGTGGATACTATCCTGATACGCAGTATTTT
TRBV5-1	TRBJ1-5	-	CASSKDGSNQPQHF	TGCGCCAGCAGTAAAGACGGAAGCAATCAGCCCCAGCATTTT
TRBV9	TRBJ2-3	-	CASSEISVGDTQYF	TGTGCCAGCAGCGAGATAAGCGTGGGAGATACGCAGTATTTT
TRBV3-1	TRBJ2-1	TRBD1	CASSPPRGPQFF	TGTGCCAGCAGCCCACCGAGGGGGCCGCAGTTCTTC
TRBV7-3	TRBJ2-7	-	CAHYRYDEQYF	TGTGCCCACTATAGGTACGACGAGCAGTACTTC
TRBV4-1	TRBJ2-5	-	CASSQYNRGETQYF	TGCGCCAGCAGCCAATACAACCGGGGAGAGACCCAGTACTTC
TRBV2	TRBJ2-2	-	CASSWGTGELFF	TGTGCCAGCAGTTGGGGGACCGGGGAGCTGTTTTTT
TRBV3-1	TRBJ2-2	TRBD2	CASSSGRVGTGELFF	TGTGCCTCGAGCAGCGGGAGAGTTGGAACCGGGGAGCTGTTTTTT
TRBV20-1	TRBJ1-2	TRBD1	CSALDRGANYGYTF	TGCAGTGCCCTGGACAGGGGAGCTAACTATGGCTACACCTTC
TRBV7-9	TRBJ2-5	-	CAVQETQYF	TGTGCCGTCCAAGAGACCCAGTACTTC
TRBV20-1	TRBJ1-1	-	CSARDRRSTEAFF	TGCAGTGCTAGAGATCGAAGGAGCACTGAAGCTTTCTTT
TRBV24-1	TRBJ2-7	-	CAPPPPLLKQYF	TGTGCCCCCCCGCCCCCGCTTCTCAAGCAGTACTTC
TRBV7-9	TRBJ1-1	-	CASSLRLYQGDEAFF	TGTGCCAGCAGCCTCCGCTTGTACCAGGGAGATGAAGCTTTCTTT